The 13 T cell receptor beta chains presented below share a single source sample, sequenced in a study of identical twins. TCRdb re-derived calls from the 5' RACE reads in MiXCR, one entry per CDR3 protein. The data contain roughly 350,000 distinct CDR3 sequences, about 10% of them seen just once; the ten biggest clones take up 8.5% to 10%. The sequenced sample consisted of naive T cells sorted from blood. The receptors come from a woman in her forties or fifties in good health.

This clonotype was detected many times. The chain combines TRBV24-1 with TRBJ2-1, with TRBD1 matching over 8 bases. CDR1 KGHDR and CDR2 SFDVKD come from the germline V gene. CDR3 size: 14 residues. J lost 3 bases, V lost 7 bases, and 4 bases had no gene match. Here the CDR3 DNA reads TGTGCCACCAGCACCGGGACAGGCTACAATGAGCAGTTCTTC. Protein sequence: CATSTGTGYNEQFF.

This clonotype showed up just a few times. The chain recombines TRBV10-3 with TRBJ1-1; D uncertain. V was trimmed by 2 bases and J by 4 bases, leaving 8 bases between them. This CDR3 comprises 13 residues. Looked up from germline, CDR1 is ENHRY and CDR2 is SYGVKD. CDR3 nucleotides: TGTGCCATCAGTGAGAACAGCCCCACTGAAGCTTTCTTT. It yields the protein CAISENSPTEAFF.

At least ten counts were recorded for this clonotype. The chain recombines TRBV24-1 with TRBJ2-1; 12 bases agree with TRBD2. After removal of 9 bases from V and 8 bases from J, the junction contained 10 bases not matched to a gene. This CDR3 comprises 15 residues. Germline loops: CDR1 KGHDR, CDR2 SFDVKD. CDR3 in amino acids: CATSPLAGGPYEQFF. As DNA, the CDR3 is TGTGCCACCTCCCCCCTAGCGGGAGGGCCCTATGAGCAGTTCTTC.

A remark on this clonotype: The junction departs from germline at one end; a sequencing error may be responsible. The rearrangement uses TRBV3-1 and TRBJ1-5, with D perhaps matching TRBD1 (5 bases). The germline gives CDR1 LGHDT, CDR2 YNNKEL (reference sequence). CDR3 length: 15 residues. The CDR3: CASSQRGSPNQHQHF. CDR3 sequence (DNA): TGTGCCAGCAGCCAACGGGGCTCCCCCAATCAGCACCAGCATTTT.

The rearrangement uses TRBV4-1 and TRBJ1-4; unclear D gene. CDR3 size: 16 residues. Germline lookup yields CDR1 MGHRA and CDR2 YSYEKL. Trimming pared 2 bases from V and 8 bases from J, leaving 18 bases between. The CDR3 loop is CASSQLPPVRGEKLFF. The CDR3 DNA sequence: TGCGCCAGCAGCCAACTTCCCCCGGTTCGAGGCGAAAAACTGTTTTTT.

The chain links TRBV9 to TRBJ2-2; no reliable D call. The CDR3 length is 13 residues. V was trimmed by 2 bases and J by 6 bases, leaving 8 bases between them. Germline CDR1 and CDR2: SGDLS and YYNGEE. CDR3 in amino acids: CASSVAGSGELFF. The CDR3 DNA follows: TGTGCCAGCAGCGTCGCCGGCTCCGGGGAGCTGTTTTTT.

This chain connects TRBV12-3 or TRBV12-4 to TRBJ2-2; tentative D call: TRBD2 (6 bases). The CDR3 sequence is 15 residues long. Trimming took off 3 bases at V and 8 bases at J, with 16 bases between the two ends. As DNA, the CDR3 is TGTGCCAGCAGTTTGGGTCTGGGACTCGGGGGGGAGCTGTTTTTT. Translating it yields CASSLGLGLGGELFF.

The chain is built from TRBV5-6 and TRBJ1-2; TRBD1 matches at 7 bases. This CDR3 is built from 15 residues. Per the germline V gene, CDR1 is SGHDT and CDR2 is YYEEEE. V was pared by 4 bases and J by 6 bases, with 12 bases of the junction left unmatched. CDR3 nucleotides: TGTGCCAGCAGCCTTATCGACAGGGTTCGACATGGCTACACCTTC. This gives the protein CASSLIDRVRHGYTF.

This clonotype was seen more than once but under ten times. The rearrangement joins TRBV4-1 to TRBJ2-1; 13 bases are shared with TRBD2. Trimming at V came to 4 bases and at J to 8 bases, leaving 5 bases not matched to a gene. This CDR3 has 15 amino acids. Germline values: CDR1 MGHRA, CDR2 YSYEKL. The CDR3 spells CASSPWTSGGYEQFF. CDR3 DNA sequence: TGCGCCAGCAGCCCTTGGACTAGCGGGGGCTATGAGCAGTTCTTC.

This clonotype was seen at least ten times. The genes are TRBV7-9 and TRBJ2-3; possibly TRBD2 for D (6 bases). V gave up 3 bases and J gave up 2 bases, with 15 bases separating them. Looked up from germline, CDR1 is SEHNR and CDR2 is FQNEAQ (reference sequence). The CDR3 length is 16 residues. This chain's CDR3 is CASSLVPGVITDTQYF. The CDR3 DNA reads TGTGCCAGCAGCTTGGTCCCGGGAGTGATCACAGATACGCAGTATTTT.

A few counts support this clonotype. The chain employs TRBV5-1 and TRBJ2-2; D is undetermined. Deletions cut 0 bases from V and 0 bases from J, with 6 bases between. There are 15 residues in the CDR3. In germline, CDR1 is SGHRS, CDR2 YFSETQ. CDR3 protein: CASSLGNSNTGELFF. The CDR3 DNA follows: TGCGCCAGCAGCTTGGGGAACTCGAACACCGGGGAGCTGTTTTTT.

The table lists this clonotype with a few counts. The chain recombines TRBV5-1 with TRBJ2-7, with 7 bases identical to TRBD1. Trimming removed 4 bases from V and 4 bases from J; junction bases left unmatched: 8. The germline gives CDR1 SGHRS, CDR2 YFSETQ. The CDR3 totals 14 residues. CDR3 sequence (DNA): TGCGCCAGCAGCCTGGGACAGAGTCAATACGAGCAGTACTTC. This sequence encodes CASSLGQSQYEQYF.

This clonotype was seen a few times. The CDR3 coding sequence is TGTGCCAGCAGCGAACTAGCGGGAGAAGAGACCCAGTACTTC. Translating it yields CASSELAGEETQYF. The rearrangement joins TRBV7-9 to TRBJ2-5, with TRBD2 identical over 11 bases. The germline gives CDR1 SEHNR, CDR2 FQNEAQ (reference sequence). V shed 5 bases, J shed 3 bases, and the junction held 2 bases outside the gene matches. This CDR3 has 14 amino acids.